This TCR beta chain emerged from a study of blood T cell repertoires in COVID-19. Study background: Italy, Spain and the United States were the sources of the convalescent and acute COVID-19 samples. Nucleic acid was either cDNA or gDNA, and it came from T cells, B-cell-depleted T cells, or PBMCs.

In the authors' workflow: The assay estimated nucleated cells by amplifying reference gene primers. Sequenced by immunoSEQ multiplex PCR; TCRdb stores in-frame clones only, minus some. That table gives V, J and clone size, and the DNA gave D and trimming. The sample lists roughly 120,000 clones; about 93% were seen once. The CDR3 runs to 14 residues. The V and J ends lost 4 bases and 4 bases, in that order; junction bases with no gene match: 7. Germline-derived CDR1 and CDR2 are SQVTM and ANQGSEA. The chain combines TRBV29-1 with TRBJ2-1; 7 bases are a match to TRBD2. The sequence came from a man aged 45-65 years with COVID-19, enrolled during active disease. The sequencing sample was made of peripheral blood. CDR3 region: CSVVYSGGYNEQFF. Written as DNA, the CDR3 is TGCAGCGTTGTTTATTCCGGGGGGTACAATGAGCAGTTCTTC.